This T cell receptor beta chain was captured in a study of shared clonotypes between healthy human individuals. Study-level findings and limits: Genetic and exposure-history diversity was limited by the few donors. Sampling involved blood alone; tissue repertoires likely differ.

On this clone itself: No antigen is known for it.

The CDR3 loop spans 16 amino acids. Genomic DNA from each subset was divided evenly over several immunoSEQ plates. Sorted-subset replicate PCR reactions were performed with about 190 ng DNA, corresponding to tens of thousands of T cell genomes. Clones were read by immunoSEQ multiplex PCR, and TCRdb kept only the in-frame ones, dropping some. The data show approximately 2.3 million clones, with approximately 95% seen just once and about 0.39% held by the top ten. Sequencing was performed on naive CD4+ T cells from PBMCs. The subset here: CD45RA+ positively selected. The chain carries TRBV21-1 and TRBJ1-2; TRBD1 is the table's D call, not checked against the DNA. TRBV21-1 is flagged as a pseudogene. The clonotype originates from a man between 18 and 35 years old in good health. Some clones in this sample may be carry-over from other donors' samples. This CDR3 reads CASSKGGDTRGWGYTF. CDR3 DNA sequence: TGTGCCAGCAGCAAAGGAGGGGACACCCGAGGCTGGGGCTACACCTTC.